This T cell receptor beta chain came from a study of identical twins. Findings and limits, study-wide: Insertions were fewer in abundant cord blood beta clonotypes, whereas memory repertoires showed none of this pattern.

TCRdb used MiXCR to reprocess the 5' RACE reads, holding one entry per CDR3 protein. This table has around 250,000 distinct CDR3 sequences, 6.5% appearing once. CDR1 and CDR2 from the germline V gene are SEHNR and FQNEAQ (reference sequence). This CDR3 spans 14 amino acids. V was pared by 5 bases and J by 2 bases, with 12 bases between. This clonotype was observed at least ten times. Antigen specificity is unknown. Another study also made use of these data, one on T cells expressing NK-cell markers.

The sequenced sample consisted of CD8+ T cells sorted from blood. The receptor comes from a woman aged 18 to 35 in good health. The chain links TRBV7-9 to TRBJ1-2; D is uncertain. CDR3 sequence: CASSGGRENYGYTF. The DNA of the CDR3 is TGTGCCAGCAGCGGCGGACGGGAGAACTATGGCTACACCTTC.